Below are 28 T cell receptor beta chains sequenced from a single sample in a study of OX40 agonist ivuxolimab in advanced cancers. Measured with immunoSEQ multiplex PCR; TCRdb has only the in-frame clones, and not every one. The table shows more than 95,000 clones, with 90% to 95% occurring only once. The sample in question was CD4+ or CD8+ T cells sorted from blood, obtained in a trial of the OX40 agonist ivuxolimab. These receptors all stem from an adult with an advanced solid tumor such as melanoma, head and neck, liver or kidney cancer.

This chain uses TRBV28 with TRBJ1-5, with a possible D match to TRBD1 (5 bases). Between the trimmed V and J ends, which lost 4 bases and 3 bases, there was a span of 16 bases. The V gene's germline CDR1 is MDHEN and CDR2 SYDVKM. The CDR3 contains 16 residues. The DNA of the CDR3 is TGTGCCAGCAGTTCCTACCCCTCCAGGGACAATCAGCCCCAGCATTTT. The encoded protein is CASSSYPSRDNQPQHF.

The chain carries TRBV7-9 and TRBJ2-2; D is unclear. The CDR3 consists of 13 residues. Deletions cut 1 base from V and 7 bases from J, with 7 bases between. Germline CDR1 and CDR2: SEHNR and FQNEAQ (reference sequence). The CDR3 protein is CASSLETLGELFF. The CDR3 region has the DNA TGTGCCAGCAGCTTAGAGACCCTCGGGGAGCTGTTTTTT. The entire variable domain, with the rest obtained from reference TRBV7-9 and TRBJ2-2, is as follows: DTGVSQNPRHKITKRGQNVTFRCDPISEHNRLYWYRQTLGQGPEFLTYFQNEAQLEKSRLLSDRFSAERPKGSFSTLEIQRTEQGDSAMYLCASSLETLGELFFGEGSRLTVL.

In its sample, this clone was seen once. J is TRBJ2-7 and V is TRBV28; TRBD1 or TRBD2 may be the D gene (6 bases each). Trimming left V 5 bases short and J 2 bases short, with 19 bases between. Germline V gives CDR1 MDHEN, CDR2 SYDVKM. This CDR3 spans 16 amino acids. CDR3 sequence reads: CASSRLGGSPPYEQYF. CDR3 DNA: TGTGCCAGCAGTCGCTTAGGGGGGAGCCCCCCCTACGAGCAGTACTTC. The full variable domain, in which reference TRBV28 and TRBJ2-7 provide the parts outside the CDR3, is DVKVTQSSRYLVKRTGEKVFLECVQDMDHENMFWYRQDPGLGLRLIYFSYDVKMKEKGDIPEGYSVSREKKERFSLILESASTNQTSMYLCASSRLGGSPPYEQYFGPGTRLTVT.

The chain couples TRBV11-3 to TRBJ2-1; D could derive from TRBD1 or TRBD2 (5 bases each). Germline lookup yields CDR1 SGHNT and CDR2 YENEEA. The CDR3 has 13 amino acids. Trimming removed 1 base at V and 12 bases at J, with 13 bases between. The CDR3 DNA reads TGTGCCAGCAGCTTAGGTGAGGGGCAGGGGCAGTTCTTC. Its translation: CASSLGEGQGQFF.

A word on this clone: Other DNA sequences in the same sample also yield this CDR3. This rearrangement joins TRBV29-1 to TRBJ2-5; 7 positions agree with TRBD2. V lost 6 bases to trimming and J lost 5 bases; unmatched junction nucleotides: 9. Germline CDR1 is SQVTM and CDR2 is ANQGSEA. This CDR3 is built from 13 residues. CDR3 in amino acids: CSVGGVAGETQYF. The CDR3 coding sequence is TGCAGCGTGGGAGGGGTCGCGGGGGAGACCCAGTACTTC.

CDR3 residues: CASSLSGAGYGYTF. In nucleotides, the CDR3 is TGTGCCAGCAGTTTATCAGGGGCAGGCTATGGCTACACCTTC. The V gene is TRBV27, the J gene TRBJ1-2; perhaps TRBD1 as D (5 bases). Germline V gene lookup returns CDR1 MNHEY and CDR2 SMNVEV (reference sequence). Trimming took off 0 bases at V and 4 bases at J, with 9 bases between the two ends. This CDR3 has 14 residues.

The CDR3 here is CASSSNRVGEQFF. The CDR3 nucleotides are TGTGCCAGCAGCTCCAACAGGGTTGGTGAGCAGTTCTTC. This chain joins TRBV7-7 and TRBJ2-1; a weak D match, TRBD1 (6 bases). Per germline, CDR1 SSHAT and CDR2 FNYEAQ (reference sequence). The V end was cut by 4 bases, the J end by 9 bases, with 13 bases between. This CDR3 spans 13 amino acids. The whole variable domain, remainder taken from reference TRBV7-7 and TRBJ2-1, is GAGVSQSPRYKVTKRGQDVTLRCDPISSHATLYWYQQALGQGPEFLTYFNYEAQPDKSGLPSDRFSAERPEGSISTLTIQRTEQRDSAMYRCASSSNRVGEQFFGPGTRLTVL.

This rearrangement joins TRBV13 to TRBJ1-1, with D possibly being TRBD1 (5 bases). This CDR3 has 14 amino acids. The germline V and J ends were trimmed by 1 base and 4 bases, with 10 bases remaining between them. Looked up from germline, CDR1 is PRHDT and CDR2 is FYEKMQ (reference sequence). In nucleotides, the CDR3 is TGTGCCAGCAGCTTAGTGGGGGAATCCACTGAAGCTTTCTTT. Translated: CASSLVGESTEAFF. The full variable domain, its missing parts supplied by reference TRBV13 and TRBJ1-1, is AAGVIQSPRHLIKEKRETATLKCYPIPRHDTVYWYQQGPGQDPQFLISFYEKMQSDKGSIPDRFSAQQFSDYHSELNMSSLELGDSALYFCASSLVGESTEAFFGQGTRLTVV.

The CDR3 region is CASSFQGLGGYTF. In DNA form, the CDR3 reads TGTGCCAGCAGTTTCCAGGGCCTGGGAGGCTACACCTTC. This chain links TRBV28 with TRBJ1-2, with D perhaps TRBD1 (5 bases). The V gene's germline CDR1 is MDHEN and CDR2 SYDVKM. The CDR3 is 13 amino acids. Trimming shortened V by 3 bases and J by 8 bases, and 13 bases separated the two germline ends.

Points on this clone: An end of the junction does not agree with germline; a read error may underlie this. At the DNA level, this CDR3 is encoded by other sequences in the same sample as well. The chain uses TRBV5-1 and TRBJ1-1; D unclear. The germline CDR1 and CDR2 sequences are SGHRS and YFSETQ. The CDR3 sequence is 15 residues long. The CDR3 sequence is CASSLDSIGNTEAFF. For the CDR3, the DNA is TGCGCCAGCAGCTTGGACAGTATTGGGAACACTGAAGCCTTCTTT.

The chain is built from TRBV5-1 and TRBJ2-2, with 7 bases aligning to TRBD1. The CDR3 totals 14 residues. Trimming took 4 bases from V and 6 from J; bases not matched to a gene: 6. Germline V CDR1 and CDR2: SGHRS, YFSETQ. CDR3 region: CASSIWTGPGELFF. CDR3 DNA sequence: TGCGCCAGCAGCATTTGGACAGGTCCCGGGGAGCTGTTTTTT.

The chain joins TRBV5-6 to TRBJ2-5, with D perhaps TRBD1 (5 bases). Germline lookup yields CDR1 SGHDT and CDR2 YYEEEE. CDR3 length: 15 residues. Trimming pared 0 bases from V and 0 bases from J, leaving 9 bases between. The CDR3 bases are TGTGCCAGCAGCTTGGGGGCAGGGTACCAAGAGACCCAGTACTTC. Translating it yields CASSLGAGYQETQYF.

CDR3 sequence (DNA): TGTGCCAGCAGCTTAAGTGGTGGGGACACGCAGTATTTT. Encoded protein: CASSLSGGDTQYF. V gene TRBV7-3 combines with J gene TRBJ2-3; D may correspond to TRBD1 or TRBD2 (5 bases each). This CDR3 is 13 amino acids long. CDR1 is SGHTA, CDR2 FQGTGA, per germline. V was clipped by 1 base and J by 9 bases, with 11 bases between them.

This chain connects TRBV11-2 to TRBJ1-5; the D gene is possibly TRBD1 (6 bases). Between the trimmed V and J ends, which lost 3 bases and 5 bases, there was a span of 11 bases. Germline values: CDR1 SGHAT, CDR2 FQNNGV. The CDR3 runs 14 residues. CDR3 in amino acids: CASSLGGRDQPQHF. The CDR3 DNA follows: TGTGCCAGCAGCTTGGGGGGCAGGGATCAGCCCCAGCATTTT.

The chain links TRBV18 to TRBJ2-1; TRBD1 matches at 7 bases. Trimming cost V 1 base and J 0 bases; bases outside gene matches: 9. The CDR3 covers 18 residues. Germline CDR1 reads KGHSH; CDR2 reads LQKENI. The CDR3 DNA reads as TGTGCCAGCTCACCACTCTCGACAGGGCCAGGCTCCTACAATGAGCAGTTCTTC. Protein: CASSPLSTGPGSYNEQFF.

The chain links TRBV12-2 to TRBJ1-1; whether TRBD1, the table's D call, matches the DNA was not checked. TRBV12-2 is a documented pseudogene. The CDR3 has 14 residues. CDR3 sequence reads: CASRSQGARTEAFF. Here the CDR3 DNA reads TGTGCAAGTCGGTCACAGGGGGCGCGAACTGAAGCTTTCTTT.

This chain links TRBV7-6 with TRBJ2-7; D may be TRBD1 or TRBD2 (6 bases each). Germline V gene sequence: CDR1 SGHVS, CDR2 FNYEAQ. The ends were cut back, 2 bases at V and 5 bases at J, with 13 bases in the middle. The CDR3 length is 14 residues. CDR3 region: CASSLMRGDHEQYF. For the CDR3, the DNA is TGTGCCAGCAGCTTAATGAGGGGGGACCACGAGCAGTACTTC.

The genes are TRBV10-3 and TRBJ2-5; no firm D call. Germline assignment: CDR1 ENHRY and CDR2 SYGVKD. The CDR3 sequence is 15 residues long. Trimming stripped 4 bases from V and 3 bases from J, with 15 bases between. CDR3 DNA sequence: TGTGCCATCAGTGGGAGTACGGCAGCCAAAGAGACCCAGTACTTC. Translation gives CAISGSTAAKETQYF.

V gene TRBV6-1 combines with J gene TRBJ2-1; 8 bases align to TRBD1. The CDR3 has 13 residues. Unmatched junction bases numbered 4, after V lost 5 bases and J lost 7 bases. Germline CDR1 reads MNHNS; CDR2 reads SASEGT. CDR3 coding DNA: TGTGCCAGCAGTAGGACAGGGACGAATGAGCAGTTCTTC. It encodes CASSRTGTNEQFF.

The rearrangement links TRBV6-5 to TRBJ1-1; D is ambiguous. The CDR3 extends over 15 amino acids. V was clipped by 0 bases and J by 4 bases, with 12 bases between them. Germline CDR1 reads MNHEY; CDR2 reads SVGAGI. The chain's CDR3 is CASSYSRRVSTEAFF. CDR3 DNA sequence: TGTGCCAGCAGTTACTCCCGGAGGGTGAGCACTGAAGCTTTCTTT.

The J gene is TRBJ1-5, the V gene TRBV18; perhaps TRBD1 as D (5 bases). Germline values: CDR1 KGHSH, CDR2 LQKENI. The CDR3 totals 13 residues. Deletions cut 8 bases from V and 3 bases from J, with 11 bases between. The CDR3 DNA sequence: TGTGCCAGCCGACAGAACCTCAATCAGCCCCAGCATTTT. Encoded protein: CASRQNLNQPQHF.

The chain employs TRBV5-1 and TRBJ2-3, with 8 bases that match TRBD2. V lost 4 bases to trimming and J lost 3 bases; unmatched junction nucleotides: 7. This CDR3 is 15 amino acids long. Germline loops: CDR1 SGHRS, CDR2 YFSETQ. The chain's CDR3 is CASSAGRAGTDTQYF. CDR3 coding DNA: TGCGCCAGCAGCGCCGGGAGGGCCGGGACAGATACGCAGTATTTT.

The chain combines TRBV12-2 with TRBJ2-4; the tabulated D call, TRBD2, remains unverified against the DNA. TRBV12-2 has pseudogene status. This CDR3 has 13 amino acids. DNA for the CDR3: TGTGCAAGTCGCTTAGTGGCAGCGAACATTCAGTACTTC. Its translation: CASRLVAANIQYF.

V usage is TRBV9 and J usage is TRBJ2-7; unclear D gene. V shed 4 bases and J shed 6 bases, with 14 bases lying between them. Germline V CDR1 and CDR2: SGDLS, YYNGEE. This CDR3 contains 13 residues. CDR3 bases: TGTGCCAGCAGCCCCCTAGTGGTAGGCGAGCAGTACTTC. Its translation is CASSPLVVGEQYF.

The rearrangement links TRBV19 to TRBJ1-6, with 7 bases fitting TRBD1. Trimming cost V 6 bases and J 7 bases; bases outside gene matches: 9. The CDR3 loop spans 15 amino acids. The germline gives CDR1 LNHDA, CDR2 SQIVND (reference sequence). In nucleotides, the CDR3 is TGTGCCAGTAGAGGGGACAGTAGAACCAATTCACCCCTCCACTTT. Amino acids: CASRGDSRTNSPLHF.

The chain links TRBV11-2 to TRBJ2-5; the D is unclear. This CDR3 comprises 15 residues. V lost 1 base to trimming and J lost 1 base, with 10 bases between them. CDR1 and CDR2 (germline): SGHAT, FQNNGV. The CDR3 bases are TGTGCCAGCAGCTTAGGACCGACCCCCCAAGAGACCCAGTACTTC. Amino acid sequence: CASSLGPTPQETQYF.

This clone turned up a few times. The V and J genes are TRBV18 and TRBJ2-2; D unclear. Trimming took off 3 bases at V and 6 bases at J, with 8 bases between the two ends. The CDR3 is 13 amino acids. CDR1 and CDR2 (germline): KGHSH, LQKENI. The CDR3 DNA reads as TGTGCCAGCTCACCGCCTGGGCCCGGGGAGCTGTTTTTT. Residues: CASSPPGPGELFF.

V is TRBV2 and J is TRBJ1-4; D is possibly TRBD1 (6 bases). Germline CDR1 and CDR2: SNHLY and FYNNEI. The V end lost 3 bases, the J end lost 5 bases, and 10 bases lay between the germline ends. CDR3 size: 14 residues. Written as DNA, the CDR3 is TGTGCCAGCAGTGAGGGGGGCCTCAATGAAAAACTGTTTTTT. As protein: CASSEGGLNEKLFF.